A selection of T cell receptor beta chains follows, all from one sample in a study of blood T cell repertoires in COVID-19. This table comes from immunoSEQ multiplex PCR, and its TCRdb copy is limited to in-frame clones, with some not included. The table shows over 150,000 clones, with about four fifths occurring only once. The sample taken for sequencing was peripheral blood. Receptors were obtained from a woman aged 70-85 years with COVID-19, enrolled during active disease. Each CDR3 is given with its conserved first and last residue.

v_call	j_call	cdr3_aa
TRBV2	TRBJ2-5	CASKTDQETQYF
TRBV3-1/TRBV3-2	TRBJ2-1	CASSQAGGLNEQFF
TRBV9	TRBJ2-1	CASSPGTSLHEQFF
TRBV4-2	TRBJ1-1	CASSQGPGGVPEAFF
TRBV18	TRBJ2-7	CASSGDRSSYEQYF
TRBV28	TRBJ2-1	CASSLGTGAYNEQFF
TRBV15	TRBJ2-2	CATSRDLAGIGELFF
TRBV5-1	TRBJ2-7	CASSRDRARNEQYF
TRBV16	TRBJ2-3	CASSQFTGDTQYF
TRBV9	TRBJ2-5	CASSVGFEETQYF
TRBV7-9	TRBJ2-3	CASSLGTGARDTQYF
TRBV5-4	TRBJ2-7	CASSLASSGSVEEQYF
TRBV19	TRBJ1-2	CASSIPGQGVYGYTF
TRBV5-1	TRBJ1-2	CASSHDGTGYGYTF
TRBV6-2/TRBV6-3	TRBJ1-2	CASSGGDGARGYTF
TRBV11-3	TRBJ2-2	CASSLDVAENTGELFF
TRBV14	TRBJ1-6	CASSRLPPGGNSPLHF
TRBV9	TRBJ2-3	CASSPPSEYSTDTQYF
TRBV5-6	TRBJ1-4	CASSLNGENEKLFF
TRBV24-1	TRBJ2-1	CATSDRGQSVGNEQFF
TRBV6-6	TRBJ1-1	CASIPDRGTEAFF
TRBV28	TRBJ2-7	CASRGGRGTGLDF
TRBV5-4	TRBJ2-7	CASSLITGAGGEQYF
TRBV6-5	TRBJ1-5	CASSGSYNQPQHF
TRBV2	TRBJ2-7	CASSSNRDTFYEQYF
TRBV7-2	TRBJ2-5	CASSLGRVTGQETQYF
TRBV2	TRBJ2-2	CAFSGTSGRASGELFF
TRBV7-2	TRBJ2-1	CASSFGLAGAYNEQFF
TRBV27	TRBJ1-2	CASSLVGVANYGYTF
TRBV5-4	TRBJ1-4	CASSIRGSGEKLFF
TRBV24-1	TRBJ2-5	CATSAGTAIETQYF
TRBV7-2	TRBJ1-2	CASSPGTGIHGYTF
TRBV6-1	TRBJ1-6	CASSDQTGRHNSPLHF
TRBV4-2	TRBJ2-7	CASSQNLAGESYEQYF
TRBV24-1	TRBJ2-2	CATSDTFGGGPWSGELFF
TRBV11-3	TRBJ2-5	CASSLRVGQGSQVRETQYF
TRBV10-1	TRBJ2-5	CASSEGGGHRETQYF
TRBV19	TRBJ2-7	CASSIAGGTYEQYF
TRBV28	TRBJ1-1	CASSLKWNTEAFF
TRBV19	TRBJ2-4	CASRGLGLAKNIQYF
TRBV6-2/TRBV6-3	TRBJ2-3	CASSAGGLTTDTQYF
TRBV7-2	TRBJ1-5	CASSLVSDNQPQHF
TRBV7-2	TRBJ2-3	CASSPSGPSTDTQYF
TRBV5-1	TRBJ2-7	CASSLGLEYYEQYF